A single sample gave rise to the 3 T cell receptor beta chains below, sequenced in a study of regulatory T cells in long-lasting Graves disease. Time point denoted: persistent/refractory GD, antithyroid drugs over 5 years with positive TRAb. Extracted RNA from PBMCs served as the source of the TCR library. Arm-PCR of CDR3 regions and iRepertoire HTBI primers were the basis on which TCR beta libraries were built. TCRdb re-called the multiplex PCR reads with MiXCR, one entry per CDR3 protein. The sample lists around 340,000 distinct CDR3 sequences; about 19% were seen once. Sequencing used peripheral blood mononuclear cells (PBMCs), obtained when the disease was refractory, from a patient treated with antithyroid drugs. Receptors were obtained from a female donor with Graves disease.

This clonotype was found many times. The V call is TRBV18, the J call TRBJ2-7, with a weak D call TRBD2 (6 bases). The length of the CDR3 is 14 residues. Germline lookup yields CDR1 KGHSH and CDR2 LQKENI. Trimming removed 6 bases from V and 2 bases from J, with 14 bases in between. The chain's CDR3 is CASSPGTQAYEQYF. CDR3 in DNA: TGTGCCAGCTCCCCCGGGACTCAAGCCTACGAGCAGTACTTC. The whole variable domain, filled in from reference TRBV18 and TRBJ2-7, reads NAGVMQNPRHLVRRRGQEARLRCSPMKGHSHVYWYRQLPEEGLKFMVYLQKENIIDESGMPKERFSAEFPKEGPSILRIQQVVRGDSAAYFCASSPGTQAYEQYFGPGTRLTVT.

This clonotype was seen ten or more times. The rearrangement joins TRBV7-2 to TRBJ2-5; 7 nucleotides line up with TRBD2. With 5 bases clipped from V and 6 bases from J, the junction kept 15 bases outside the gene matches. Germline CDR1 is SGHTA and CDR2 is FQGNSA. This CDR3 is built from 16 residues. The chain's CDR3 is CASSIGLAGSRQTQYF. In DNA form, the CDR3 reads TGTGCCAGCAGCATTGGATTAGCGGGTAGTCGACAGACCCAGTACTTC.

This clonotype has ten or more counts. The chain is built from TRBV6-1 and TRBJ2-7; possibly TRBD1 or TRBD2 for D (5 bases each). This CDR3 comprises 16 residues. Germline lookup yields CDR1 MNHNS and CDR2 SASEGT. V shed 6 bases and J shed 2 bases, with 20 bases lying between them. CDR3 residues: CASSRSLRGRAYEQYF. The CDR3, as DNA: TGTGCCAGCAGCCGAAGCTTACGGGGCAGGGCCTACGAGCAGTACTTC.